This TCR beta chain was profiled in a study of blood T cell repertoires in COVID-19. Allocation to cohorts depended on clinical history reported by the participants. As to this clone: Relative to the germline gene, one junction end is altered; a read error may explain this.

Clones were sequenced by immunoSEQ multiplex PCR, and TCRdb holds only the in-frame ones, with some missing. In the table there are some 340,000 clones, approximately 87% of which are singletons. The CDR3 loop spans 12 amino acids. In germline, CDR1 is LGHDT, CDR2 YNNKEL (reference sequence). This rearrangement joins TRBV3-1 (or the pseudogene TRBV3-2) to TRBJ1-2; no definite D call. Sequencing was carried out using PBMCs or T cells enriched from blood (not recorded which). The clonotype originates from a woman in her thirties who had recovered from COVID-19. The CDR3 loop is CASSPSRGGYLF. CDR3 nucleotides: TGTGCCAGCAGTCCATCCCGGGGAGGGTACCTCTTC.